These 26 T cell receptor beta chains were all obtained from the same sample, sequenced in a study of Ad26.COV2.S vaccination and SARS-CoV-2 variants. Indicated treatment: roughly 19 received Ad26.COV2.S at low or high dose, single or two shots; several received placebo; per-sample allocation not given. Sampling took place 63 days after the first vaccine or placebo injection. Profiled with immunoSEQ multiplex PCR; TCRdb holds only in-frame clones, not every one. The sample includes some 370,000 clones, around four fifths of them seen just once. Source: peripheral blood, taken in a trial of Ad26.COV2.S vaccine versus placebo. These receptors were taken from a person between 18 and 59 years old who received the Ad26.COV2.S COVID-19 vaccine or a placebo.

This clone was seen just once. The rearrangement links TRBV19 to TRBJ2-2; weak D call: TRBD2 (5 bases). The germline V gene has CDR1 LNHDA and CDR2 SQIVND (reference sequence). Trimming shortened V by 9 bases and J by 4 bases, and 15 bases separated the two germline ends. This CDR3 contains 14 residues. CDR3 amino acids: CASRDTVVTGELFF. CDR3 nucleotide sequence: TGTGCCAGCCGGGATACAGTAGTCACCGGGGAGCTGTTTTTT.

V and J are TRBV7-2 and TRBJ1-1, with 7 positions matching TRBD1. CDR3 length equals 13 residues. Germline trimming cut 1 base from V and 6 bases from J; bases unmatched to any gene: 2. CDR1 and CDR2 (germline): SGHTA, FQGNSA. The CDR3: CASSLGQGAEAFF. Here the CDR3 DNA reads TGTGCCAGCAGCTTAGGACAGGGAGCTGAAGCTTTCTTT.

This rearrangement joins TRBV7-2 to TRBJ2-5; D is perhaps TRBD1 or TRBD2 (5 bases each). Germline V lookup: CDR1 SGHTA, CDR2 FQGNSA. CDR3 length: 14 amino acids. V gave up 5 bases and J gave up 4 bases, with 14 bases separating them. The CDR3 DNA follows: TGTGCCAGCAGCAGGGGACGGCTCCTAGAGACCCAGTACTTC. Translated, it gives CASSRGRLLETQYF.

The CDR3 sequence is CASSENWVNSPLHF. The CDR3 DNA reads as TGTGCCAGCAGCGAAAACTGGGTTAATTCACCCCTCCACTTT. The V gene is TRBV28, the J gene TRBJ1-6; D gene uncertain. The CDR3 covers 14 residues. Germline CDR1 reads MDHEN; CDR2 reads SYDVKM. Trimming stripped 6 bases from V and 6 bases from J, with 12 bases between.

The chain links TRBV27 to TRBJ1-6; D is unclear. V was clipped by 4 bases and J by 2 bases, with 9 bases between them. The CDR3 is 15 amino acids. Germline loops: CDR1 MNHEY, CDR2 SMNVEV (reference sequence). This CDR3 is CASSSRGAYNSPLHF. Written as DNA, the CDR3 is TGTGCCAGCAGTTCCCGGGGAGCCTATAATTCACCCCTCCACTTT.

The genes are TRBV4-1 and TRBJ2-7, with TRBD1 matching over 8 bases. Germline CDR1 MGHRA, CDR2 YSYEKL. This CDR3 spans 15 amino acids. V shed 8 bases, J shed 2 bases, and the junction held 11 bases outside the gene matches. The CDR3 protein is CASSRTGRGPYEQYF. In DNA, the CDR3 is TGCGCCAGCTCGAGGACAGGGCGGGGACCCTACGAGCAGTACTTC.

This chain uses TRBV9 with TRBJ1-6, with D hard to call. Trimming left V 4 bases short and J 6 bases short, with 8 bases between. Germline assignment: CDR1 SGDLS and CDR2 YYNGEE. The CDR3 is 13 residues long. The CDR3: CASSYHTNSPLHF. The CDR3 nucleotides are TGTGCCAGCAGCTATCATACTAATTCACCCCTCCACTTT.

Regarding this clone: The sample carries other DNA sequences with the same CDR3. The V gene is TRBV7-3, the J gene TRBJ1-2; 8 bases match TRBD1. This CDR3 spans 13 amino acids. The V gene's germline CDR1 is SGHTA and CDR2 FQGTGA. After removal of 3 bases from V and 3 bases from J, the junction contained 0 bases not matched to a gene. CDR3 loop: CASSLTGDYGYTF. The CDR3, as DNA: TGTGCCAGCAGCTTGACAGGGGACTATGGCTACACCTTC.

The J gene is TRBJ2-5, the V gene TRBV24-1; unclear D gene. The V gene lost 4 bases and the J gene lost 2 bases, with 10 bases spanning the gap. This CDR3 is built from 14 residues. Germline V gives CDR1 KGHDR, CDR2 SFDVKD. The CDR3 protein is CATSDPPPQETQYF. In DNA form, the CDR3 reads TGTGCCACCAGTGACCCACCCCCACAAGAGACCCAGTACTTC.

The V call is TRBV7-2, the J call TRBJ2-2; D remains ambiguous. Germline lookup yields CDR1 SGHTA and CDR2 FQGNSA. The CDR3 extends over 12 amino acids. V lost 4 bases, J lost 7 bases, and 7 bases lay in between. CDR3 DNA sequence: TGTGCCAGCAGCTCACTCCTCGGGGAGCTGTTTTTT. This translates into CASSSLLGELFF. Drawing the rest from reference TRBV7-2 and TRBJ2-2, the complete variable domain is GAGVSQSPSNKVTEKGKDVELRCDPISGHTALYWYRQSLGQGLEFLIYFQGNSAPDKSGLPSDRFSAERTGGSVSTLTIQRTQQEDSAVYLCASSSLLGELFFGEGSRLTVL.

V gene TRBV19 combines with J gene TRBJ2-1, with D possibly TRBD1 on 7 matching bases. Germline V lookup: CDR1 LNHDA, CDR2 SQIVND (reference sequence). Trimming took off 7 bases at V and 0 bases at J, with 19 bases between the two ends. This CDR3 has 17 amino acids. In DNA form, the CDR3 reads TGTGCCAGTACCTTGGAGGGGGCGGAGAGCTCCTACAATGAGCAGTTCTTC. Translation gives CASTLEGAESSYNEQFF.

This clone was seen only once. CDR3 residues: CASSSGRDYGYTF. Written as DNA, the CDR3 is TGTGCCAGCAGCTCCGGCAGGGACTATGGCTACACCTTC. This chain links TRBV5-4 with TRBJ1-2; perhaps TRBD1 as D (5 bases). Germline V gene lookup returns CDR1 SGHNT and CDR2 YYREEE (reference sequence). There are 13 residues in the CDR3. V lost 3 bases and J 3 bases, leaving 9 bases between the germline ends.

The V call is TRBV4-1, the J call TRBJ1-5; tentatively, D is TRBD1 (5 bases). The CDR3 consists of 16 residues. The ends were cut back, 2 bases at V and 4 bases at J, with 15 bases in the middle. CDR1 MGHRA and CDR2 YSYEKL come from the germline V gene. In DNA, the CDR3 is TGCGCCAGCAGCCAACCTCGACGGGGGGTTAATCAGCCCCAGCATTTT. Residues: CASSQPRRGVNQPQHF.

In DNA form, the CDR3 reads TGTGCCAGCAGCTTCAACTCTAACACTGAAGCTTTCTTT. Protein product: CASSFNSNTEAFF. The V gene is TRBV7-3, the J gene TRBJ1-1; D is unclear. V was shortened by 3 bases and J by 2 bases, with 7 bases between the two germline ends. The CDR3 is made up of 13 amino acids. CDR1 SGHTA and CDR2 FQGTGA come from the germline V gene.

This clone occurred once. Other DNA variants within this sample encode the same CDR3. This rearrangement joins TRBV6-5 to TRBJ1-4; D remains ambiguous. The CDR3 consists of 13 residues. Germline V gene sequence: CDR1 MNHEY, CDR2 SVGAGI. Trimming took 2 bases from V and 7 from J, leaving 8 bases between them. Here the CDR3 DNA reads TGTGCCAGCAGTTACCGGGGTGGTGAAAAACTGTTTTTT. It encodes CASSYRGGEKLFF.

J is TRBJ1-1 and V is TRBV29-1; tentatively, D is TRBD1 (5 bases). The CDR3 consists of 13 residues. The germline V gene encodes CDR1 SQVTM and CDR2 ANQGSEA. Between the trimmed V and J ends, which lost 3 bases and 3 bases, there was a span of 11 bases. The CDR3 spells CSVDWGGDTEAFF. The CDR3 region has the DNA TGCAGCGTTGACTGGGGGGGGGACACTGAAGCTTTCTTT.

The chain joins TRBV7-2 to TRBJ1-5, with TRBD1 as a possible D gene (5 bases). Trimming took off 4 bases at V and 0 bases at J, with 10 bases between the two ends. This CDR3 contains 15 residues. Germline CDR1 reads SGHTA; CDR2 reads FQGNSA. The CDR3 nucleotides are TGTGCCAGCAGCTCCGACAGTTATAGCAATCAGCCCCAGCATTTT. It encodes CASSSDSYSNQPQHF.

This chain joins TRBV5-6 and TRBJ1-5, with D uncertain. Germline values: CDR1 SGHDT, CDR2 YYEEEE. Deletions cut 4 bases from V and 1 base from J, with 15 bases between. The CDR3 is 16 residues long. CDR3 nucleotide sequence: TGTGCCAGCAGCCAGTATGGGGAATGGAGCAATCAGCCCCAGCATTTT. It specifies CASSQYGEWSNQPQHF. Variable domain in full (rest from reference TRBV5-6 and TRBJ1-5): DAGVTQSPTHLIKTRGQQVTLRCSPKSGHDTVSWYQQALGQGPQFIFQYYEEEERQRGNFPDRFSGHQFPNYSSELNVNALLLGDSALYLCASSQYGEWSNQPQHFGDGTRLSIL.

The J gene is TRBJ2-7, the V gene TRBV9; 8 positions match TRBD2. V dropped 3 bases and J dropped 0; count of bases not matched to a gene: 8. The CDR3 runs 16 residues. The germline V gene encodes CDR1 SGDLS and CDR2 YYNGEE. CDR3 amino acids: CASSAQSGGLSYEQYF. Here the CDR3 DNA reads TGTGCCAGCAGCGCCCAGAGCGGGGGCCTCTCCTACGAGCAGTACTTC.

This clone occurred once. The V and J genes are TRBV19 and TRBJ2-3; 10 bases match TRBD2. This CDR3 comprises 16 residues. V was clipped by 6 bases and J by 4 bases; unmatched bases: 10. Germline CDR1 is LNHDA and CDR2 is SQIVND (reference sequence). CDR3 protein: CASRDGSAGGADTQYF. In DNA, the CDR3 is TGTGCCAGTAGGGACGGTTCAGCGGGGGGGGCAGATACGCAGTATTTT.

CDR3 coding DNA: TGTGCCAGCAGCGCCGACCCGAGTCAGCCCCAGCATTTT. Protein sequence: CASSADPSQPQHF. The V gene is TRBV9, the J gene TRBJ1-5; D is ambiguous. CDR3 length equals 13 residues. Trimming shortened V by 3 bases and J by 6 bases, and 10 bases separated the two germline ends. CDR1 is SGDLS, CDR2 YYNGEE, per germline.

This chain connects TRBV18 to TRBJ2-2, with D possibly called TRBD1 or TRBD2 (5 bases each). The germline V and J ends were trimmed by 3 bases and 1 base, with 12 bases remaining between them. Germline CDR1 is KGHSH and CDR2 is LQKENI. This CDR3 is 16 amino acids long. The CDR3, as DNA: TGTGCCAGCTCACCCCCGGGACGAGGGAACACCGGGGAGCTGTTTTTT. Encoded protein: CASSPPGRGNTGELFF.

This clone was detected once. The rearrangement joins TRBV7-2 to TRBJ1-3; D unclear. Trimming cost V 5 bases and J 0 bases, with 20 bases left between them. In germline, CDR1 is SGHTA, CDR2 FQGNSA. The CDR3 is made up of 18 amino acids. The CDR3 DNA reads TGTGCCAGCAGCCCCATAGTCGGTCAGCTCCTCTCTGGAAACACCATATATTTT. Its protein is CASSPIVGQLLSGNTIYF.

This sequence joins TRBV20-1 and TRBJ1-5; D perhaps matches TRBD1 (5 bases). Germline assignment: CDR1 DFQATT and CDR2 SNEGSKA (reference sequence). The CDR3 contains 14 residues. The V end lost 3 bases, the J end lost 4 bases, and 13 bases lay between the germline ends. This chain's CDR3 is CSASAGGGNQPQHF. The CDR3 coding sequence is TGCAGTGCTAGTGCTGGGGGAGGGAATCAGCCCCAGCATTTT.

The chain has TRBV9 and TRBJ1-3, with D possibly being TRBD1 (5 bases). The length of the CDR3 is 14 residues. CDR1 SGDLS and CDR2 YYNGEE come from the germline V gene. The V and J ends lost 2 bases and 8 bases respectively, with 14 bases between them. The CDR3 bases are TGTGCCAGCAGCGTGGGAACAGGTCCAGACACCATATATTTT. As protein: CASSVGTGPDTIYF. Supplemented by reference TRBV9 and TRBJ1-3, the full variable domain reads DSGVTQTPKHLITATGQRVTLRCSPRSGDLSVYWYQQSLDQGLQFLIQYYNGEERAKGNILERFSAQQFPDLHSELNLSSLELGDSALYFCASSVGTGPDTIYFGEGSWLTVV.

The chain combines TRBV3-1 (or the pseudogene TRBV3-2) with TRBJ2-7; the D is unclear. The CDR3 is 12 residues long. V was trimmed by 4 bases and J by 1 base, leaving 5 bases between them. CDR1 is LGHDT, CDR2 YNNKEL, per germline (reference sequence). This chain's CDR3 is CASSRLSYEQYF. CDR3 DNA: TGTGCCAGCAGCCGCTTGTCCTACGAGCAGTACTTC.